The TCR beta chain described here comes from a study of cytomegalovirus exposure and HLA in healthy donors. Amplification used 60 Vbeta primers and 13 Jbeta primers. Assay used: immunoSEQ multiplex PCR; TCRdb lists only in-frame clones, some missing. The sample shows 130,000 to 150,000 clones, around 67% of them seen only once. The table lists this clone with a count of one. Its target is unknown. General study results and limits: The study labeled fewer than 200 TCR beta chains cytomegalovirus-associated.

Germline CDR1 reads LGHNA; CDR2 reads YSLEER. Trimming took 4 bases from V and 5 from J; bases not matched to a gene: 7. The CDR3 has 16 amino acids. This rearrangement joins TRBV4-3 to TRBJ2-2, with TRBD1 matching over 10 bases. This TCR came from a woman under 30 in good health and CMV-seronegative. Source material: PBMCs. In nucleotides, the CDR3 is TGCGCCAGCAGCCCAGTGGACAGGGGGAGGACCGGGGAGCTGTTTTTT. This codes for CASSPVDRGRTGELFF.